The clone carrying this T cell receptor beta chain has more than one count but fewer than ten. Its matching antigen is unknown. CDR3 length equals 12 residues. The V gene's germline CDR1 is SQVTM and CDR2 ANQGSEA. Trimming removed 4 bases from V and 3 bases from J, with 9 bases in between. For sequencing, patients were chosen who had shown expansion of CD8+CD57+ cells by flow cytometry. There were no patients without severe acquired aplastic anemia. The sample belongs to a study of CD8+CD57+ T cells in acquired aplastic anemia. Study-wide background: Sorted cells (CD4+ and CD8+) yielded DNA amounts that averaged around 3.1 ug.

Study results and limitations: Levels of CD8+ Simpson's diversity were not significantly distinct in patients versus controls.

Profiling that covered TCR beta VDJ and CDR3 relied on genomic DNA as its template. TCRdb redid the calling of the reads with MiXCR, one entry per CDR3 protein. The sample has 150,000 to 180,000 distinct CDR3 sequences, just over 50% seen once. This TCR came from a human donor with aplastic anemia. V is TRBV29-1 and J is TRBJ2-5; no clear D gene. The sample comprised sorted CD4+, CD8+, or CD8+CD57+ T cells (not recorded which) from PBMCs. In DNA, the CDR3 is TGCAGCGTTGTTTCAACGGAAGAGACCCAGTACTTC. Protein: CSVVSTEETQYF.